These 5 T cell receptor beta chains were all obtained from the same sample, sequenced in a study of CD8 T cells in Susac syndrome. Random hexamers were used to reverse transcribe the RNA input (0.5 to 1 ug). TCRdb itself ran the immunoSEQ multiplex PCR reads through MiXCR, one entry per CDR3 protein. The sample holds some 200,000 distinct CDR3 sequences, around 95% seen once. Sequenced: CD4+ T cells from PBMCs. The receptors originated from a human donor with Susac syndrome.

The chain is built from TRBV3-1 and TRBJ1-2; weak D call: TRBD1 (5 bases). V was trimmed by 6 bases and J by 7 bases, leaving 15 bases between them. Looked up from germline, CDR1 is LGHDT and CDR2 is YNNKEL (reference sequence). The length of the CDR3 is 13 residues. The CDR3 reads CASRPSRGVGYTF. In DNA form, the CDR3 reads TGTGCCAGCAGACCCTCCCGGGGCGTTGGCTACACCTTC. The whole variable domain, filled in from reference TRBV3-1 and TRBJ1-2, reads DTAVSQTPKYLVTQMGNDKSIKCEQNLGHDTMYWYKQDSKKFLKIMFSYNNKELIINETVPNRFSPKSPDKAHLNLHINSLELGDSAVYFCASRPSRGVGYTFGSGTRLTVV.

V usage is TRBV4-2 and J usage is TRBJ2-5; D call uncertain. The CDR3 sequence is 15 residues long. V dropped 0 bases and J dropped 5 bases, with 13 bases sitting between them. Germline CDR1 LGHNA, CDR2 YNFKEQ. The CDR3 sequence: CASSQDDTMRETQYF. The CDR3 DNA is TGTGCCAGCAGCCAAGACGACACCATGAGGGAGACCCAGTACTTC.

The chain has TRBV30 and TRBJ2-1; D may be TRBD2 (5 bases). V lost 0 bases and J lost 7, with 16 bases in between. CDR3 length: 15 amino acids. Germline assignment: CDR1 GTSNPN and CDR2 SVGIG (reference sequence). In DNA, the CDR3 is TGTGCCTGGAGTGTACTAGGGCCTACATTGAATGAGCAGTTCTTC. It codes for CAWSVLGPTLNEQFF.

This clonotype was seen a single time. The chain couples TRBV3-1 to TRBJ2-2; D is possibly TRBD1 or TRBD2 (5 bases each). The germline V gene encodes CDR1 LGHDT and CDR2 YNNKEL (reference sequence). V was pared by 6 bases and J by 0 bases, with 11 bases between. The CDR3 runs 15 residues. The CDR3 region has the DNA TGTGCCAGCAGTCGGGGACGGCCGAACACCGGGGAGCTGTTTTTT. This translates into CASSRGRPNTGELFF.

The chain recombines TRBV6-1 with TRBJ1-1; no clear D gene. Germline CDR1 is MNHNS and CDR2 is SASEGT. The CDR3 is 11 amino acids. Trimming left V 4 bases short and J 6 bases short, with 6 bases between. The DNA for the CDR3 is TGTGCCAGCAGTGCGCAGGCTGAAGCTTTCTTT. Its protein product is CASSAQAEAFF.